Below, 24 T cell receptor beta chains from the same sample are listed, as sequenced in a study of vaccination and CD4 T cells after COVID-19. Treatment reported: 10-day PBMC culture with coronavirus spike peptide pools or control peptides (ViraFEST assay). Their target antigens are unknown. Sequencing of DNA taken from cultured CD4+ T cells relied on the Oncomine TCR Beta short-read assay. TCRdb fed the PCR reads into MiXCR, producing one record per CDR3 protein. The top ten hold roughly 25% of the sample, which has more than 9,000 distinct CDR3 sequences, 20% to 25% seen once. The specimen comprised CD4+ T cells from blood, cultured in vitro, sampled before SARS-CoV-2 vaccination. These receptors were taken from a human donor who received a COVID-19 vaccine.

This sequence joins TRBV6-5 and TRBJ1-2, with a possible D match to TRBD1 (6 bases). The ends were cut back, 0 bases at V and 3 bases at J, with 8 bases in the middle. Germline V gene sequence: CDR1 MNHEY, CDR2 SVGAGI. The CDR3 has 14 residues. The CDR3 DNA reads TGTGCCAGCAGTTACTCAGGGGGAGACTATGGCTACACCTTC. Encoded protein: CASSYSGGDYGYTF.

The rearrangement uses TRBV25-1 and TRBJ1-2; possible D gene TRBD1, 5 bases. Germline lookup yields CDR1 MGHDK and CDR2 SYGVNS. The V and J ends lost 4 bases and 10 bases respectively, with 19 bases between them. The CDR3 is 14 amino acids. The CDR3 is CASSGSGGGNDYTF. CDR3 nucleotides: TGTGCCAGCAGTGGGTCCGGGGGGGGAAATGACTACACCTTC.

The gene calls are TRBV28 and TRBJ2-3, with 7 nucleotides matching TRBD2. This CDR3 spans 14 amino acids. The junction had 10 bases not matched to a gene; V was cut back by 8 bases and J by 5 bases. Germline CDR1 reads MDHEN; CDR2 reads SYDVKM. DNA for the CDR3: TGTGCCAGCTCCCGGGGAGGGGAGGAAGATACGCAGTATTTT. Translated: CASSRGGEEDTQYF.

This clonotype rates as medium-sized. V usage is TRBV7-6 and J usage is TRBJ2-2; 14 nucleotides match TRBD2. Per germline, CDR1 SGHVS and CDR2 FNYEAQ. The CDR3 sequence is 18 residues long. The junction had 9 bases not matched to a gene; V was cut back by 5 bases and J by 4 bases. The CDR3: CASSPKAGLAGGTGELFF. In nucleotides, the CDR3 is TGTGCCAGCAGCCCAAAGGCTGGACTAGCGGGGGGCACCGGGGAGCTGTTTTTT.

The V gene is TRBV10-1, the J gene TRBJ1-4; weak D call: TRBD1 (5 bases). CDR1 WNHNN and CDR2 SYGVQD come from the germline V gene (reference sequence). Between the trimmed V and J ends, which lost 8 bases and 1 base, there was a span of 17 bases. The CDR3 contains 16 residues. The CDR3 loop reads CASRSGRGVTNEKLFF. CDR3 in DNA: TGCGCCAGCCGTTCAGGGCGCGGTGTAACTAATGAAAAACTGTTTTTT.

The table lists this clonotype with a few counts. The rearrangement joins TRBV7-3 to TRBJ1-1; possibly TRBD1 for D (5 bases). The V gene lost 1 base and the J gene lost 1 base, with 10 bases spanning the gap. Germline V lookup: CDR1 SGHTA, CDR2 FQGTGA. This CDR3 is 15 amino acids long. The CDR3 DNA follows: TGTGCCAGCAGCTTAAATGGGGGGAAGAACACTGAAGCTTTCTTT. The encoded protein is CASSLNGGKNTEAFF.

This clonotype is classed as medium-sized. The chain joins TRBV20-1 to TRBJ2-5; 9 bases are a match to TRBD2. The CDR3 covers 14 residues. V was clipped by 1 base and J by 8 bases; unmatched bases: 8. Germline assignment: CDR1 DFQATT and CDR2 SNEGSKA (reference sequence). Here the CDR3 reads CSARVAGAQGTQYF. Here the CDR3 DNA reads TGCAGTGCTAGAGTAGCGGGGGCCCAAGGAACCCAGTACTTC.

The chain joins TRBV2 to TRBJ2-7; TRBD1 aligns across 7 bases. This CDR3 comprises 14 residues. From germline, CDR1 is SNHLY and CDR2 FYNNEI. Losses at the gene ends were 7 bases for V and 4 bases for J; bases not matched to a gene: 10. CDR3: CASKRSGGSYEQYF. DNA for the CDR3: TGTGCCAGCAAGCGTTCAGGGGGAAGTTACGAGCAGTACTTC.

CDR3 coding DNA: TGTGCTAGTGGTTTGGTCCGGGGCAGGGACACCTATAGCAATCAGCCCCAGCATTTT. Translated: CASGLVRGRDTYSNQPQHF. The V call is TRBV12-5, the J call TRBJ1-5, with D tentatively TRBD1 (6 bases). The CDR3 is 19 amino acids. Germline CDR1 LGHNT, CDR2 FRNRAP. Deletions cut 0 bases from V and 0 bases from J, with 18 bases between.

This clonotype was recorded a few times. The chain employs TRBV6-1 and TRBJ1-1; D call uncertain. CDR1 and CDR2 (germline): MNHNS, SASEGT. V was clipped by 5 bases and J by 3 bases, with 7 bases between them. The CDR3 runs 12 residues. The CDR3 here is CASSHEYTEAFF. The CDR3 nucleotides read TGTGCCAGCAGTCACGAGTACACTGAAGCTTTCTTT.

V gene TRBV5-1 combines with J gene TRBJ2-3; D is perhaps TRBD2 (7 bases). This CDR3 region has 14 residues. The V gene lost 4 bases and the J gene lost 5 bases, with 14 bases spanning the gap. Germline V lookup: CDR1 SGHRS, CDR2 YFSETQ. The CDR3 nucleotides are TGCGCCAGCAGCAACGGGGGAGGGGGAGATACGCAGTATTTT. It codes for CASSNGGGGDTQYF.

This clonotype has more than one count but fewer than ten. The chain carries TRBV7-2 and TRBJ2-5, with 9 bases aligning to TRBD2. Germline CDR1 reads SGHTA; CDR2 reads FQGNSA. The CDR3 consists of 16 residues. The V gene end was trimmed by 6 bases and the J gene end by 4 bases; junction bases not matched to a gene: 12. The CDR3 region is CASRRVGGGAGETQYF. The CDR3 region has the DNA TGTGCCAGCAGGCGGGTCGGCGGGGGGGCCGGAGAGACCCAGTACTTC.

This rearrangement joins TRBV7-9 to TRBJ2-2, with TRBD1 matching 9 bases. Germline loops: CDR1 SEHNR, CDR2 FQNEAQ (reference sequence). The V segment lost 5 bases and the J segment 3 bases; nucleotides outside the gene matches: 4. The CDR3 is made up of 15 amino acids. The CDR3 bases are TGTGCCAGCAGCCGGGACAGGGCTGACACCGGGGAGCTGTTTTTT. Residues: CASSRDRADTGELFF.

This clonotype was counted a few times. The V gene is TRBV6-1, the J gene TRBJ1-1; no reliable D call. The V end lost 6 bases, the J end lost 2 bases, and 10 bases lay between the germline ends. The CDR3 consists of 13 residues. The germline gives CDR1 MNHNS, CDR2 SASEGT. The CDR3 DNA sequence: TGTGCCAGCAGCCTGGGCCGAAACACTGAAGCTTTCTTT. Translating gives CASSLGRNTEAFF.

This clonotype was observed a few times. The V gene is TRBV19, the J gene TRBJ2-5; D is unresolved. Germline-derived CDR1 and CDR2 are LNHDA and SQIVND (reference sequence). V lost 5 bases and J lost 1, with 8 bases in between. The CDR3 has 13 residues. CDR3 region: CASSSRVQETQYF. CDR3 nucleotide sequence: TGTGCCAGTAGTTCCCGGGTCCAAGAGACCCAGTACTTC.

This clonotype occurred a few times. The rearrangement links TRBV21-1 to TRBJ1-5; TRBD1 is the table's D call, not checked against the DNA. TRBV21-1 is labeled a pseudogene. There are 14 residues in the CDR3. CDR3 bases: TGTGCCAGCAGCAAAGACGGGCGAGATCAGCCCCAGCATTTT. As protein: CASSKDGRDQPQHF.

The rearrangement joins TRBV5-1 to TRBJ2-2; D tentatively fits TRBD1 or TRBD2 (6 bases each). The CDR3 runs 15 residues. Germline V CDR1 and CDR2: SGHRS, YFSETQ. Trimming removed 0 bases from V and 4 bases from J, with 10 bases in between. Here the CDR3 reads CASSLGGAFTGELFF. CDR3 bases: TGCGCCAGCAGCTTGGGGGGGGCGTTCACCGGGGAGCTGTTTTTT.

This clonotype was recorded a few times. V gene TRBV25-1 combines with J gene TRBJ2-1; 12 bases match TRBD2. Germline CDR1 and CDR2: MGHDK and SYGVNS. The CDR3 spans 15 residues. V lost 5 bases and J lost 5; bases outside the gene matches: 4. In nucleotides, the CDR3 is TGTGCCAGCAGTCGGACTAGCGGGGTCCACAATGAGCAGTTCTTC. Protein sequence: CASSRTSGVHNEQFF.

J is TRBJ2-3 and V is TRBV7-8, with 13 bases aligning to TRBD2. CDR3 length: 14 amino acids. Per germline, CDR1 SGHVS and CDR2 FQNEAQ. Unmatched junction bases numbered 6, after V lost 10 bases and J lost 5 bases. This CDR3 reads CATQGTSGEDTQYF. The CDR3 DNA follows: TGTGCCACCCAAGGGACTAGCGGGGAAGATACGCAGTATTTT. The full variable domain, its missing parts supplied by reference TRBV7-8 and TRBJ2-3, is GAGVSQSPRYKVAKRGQDVALRCDPISGHVSLFWYQQALGQGPEFLTYFQNEAQLDKSGLPSDRFFAERPEGSVSTLKIQRTQQEDSAVYLCATQGTSGEDTQYFGPGTRLTVL.

The V gene is TRBV20-1, the J gene TRBJ2-1; maybe TRBD2 (6 bases). Germline CDR1 is DFQATT and CDR2 is SNEGSKA (reference sequence). Trimming pared 7 bases from V and 3 bases from J, leaving 13 bases between. The CDR3 runs 13 residues. CDR3 nucleotides: TGCAGTGTCCTACGGGGGAGCTACAATGAGCAGTTCTTC. Its protein product is CSVLRGSYNEQFF.

CDR3 sequence: CASSGAGVGDTQYF. Here the CDR3 DNA reads TGTGCCAGCAGTGGGGCGGGGGTGGGGGATACGCAGTATTTT. The chain combines TRBV25-1 with TRBJ2-3; 7 bases are a match to TRBD2. Germline V gives CDR1 MGHDK, CDR2 SYGVNS. CDR3 length: 14 amino acids. V was pared by 4 bases and J by 6 bases, with 7 bases of the junction left unmatched.

J is TRBJ2-1 and V is TRBV6-4; possibly TRBD2 for D (7 bases). Germline CDR1 reads MRHNA; CDR2 reads SNTAGT. The CDR3 loop spans 14 amino acids. Trimming shortened V by 7 bases and J by 6 bases, and 16 bases separated the two germline ends. CDR3: CASIEGGVLNEQFF. In nucleotides, the CDR3 is TGTGCCAGCATTGAAGGGGGGGTACTCAATGAGCAGTTCTTC.

The genes are TRBV5-1 and TRBJ1-1, with D perhaps TRBD1 (5 bases). The CDR3 spans 14 residues. CDR1 and CDR2 (germline): SGHRS, YFSETQ. The V end was cut by 4 bases, the J end by 1 base, with 11 bases between. CDR3 in amino acids: CASSRGSWNTEAFF. DNA for the CDR3: TGCGCCAGCAGCCGGGGCTCTTGGAACACTGAAGCTTTCTTT.

The CDR3 region has the DNA TGCGCCAGCAGCTTTGGGACAGGAGGAGAGACCCAGTACTTC. This encodes CASSFGTGGETQYF. The V call is TRBV5-1, the J call TRBJ2-5, with 8 bases aligning to TRBD1. Germline CDR1 and CDR2: SGHRS and YFSETQ. CDR3 length: 14 amino acids. V lost 2 bases, J lost 4 bases, and 4 bases stayed unmatched.